The 9 T cell receptor beta chains presented below share a single source sample, sequenced in a study of type 1 and type 2 diabetes patients (dated by TCRdb to the mid-2010s). The sequencer listed for this sample is Illumina MiSeq. TCRbeta CDR3 amplification used genomic DNA from the sorted T cell subsets as template. Multiplex PCR with 30 forward and 13 reverse primers amplified the TCRbeta CDR3 region. TCRdb trimmed the raw reads at Q25, called clones with MiXCR and kept productive beta chains. Duplicate CDR3 protein sequences are folded into a single record with the most common DNA and genes. The sample has about 270,000 distinct CDR3 sequences on record, roughly 48% of them singletons. The ten largest clones take up about an eighth of the sample. Sequenced material: peripheral blood mononuclear cells (PBMCs). These receptor sequences come from a man aged 18 to 30 with type 2 diabetes.

This clonotype is a singleton in its sample. The junction departs from the called germline gene at one end, perhaps through a read error. This sequence joins TRBV2 and TRBJ2-6; D may be TRBD1 or TRBD2 (5 bases each). This CDR3 has 15 residues. CDR1 SNHLY and CDR2 FYNNEI come from the germline V gene. The CDR3 DNA is TGCGCCAGCAGCTTGGGGGTCACTGGGGCCAACGTCCTGACTTTC. Its translation is CASSLGVTGANVLTF.

V gene TRBV19 combines with J gene TRBJ2-6, with 8 nucleotides matching TRBD1. CDR3 length: 15 amino acids. The trim removed 4 bases at V and 1 base at J, leaving 0 bases unmatched. Looked up from germline, CDR1 is LNHDA and CDR2 is SQIVND (reference sequence). CDR3 loop: CASSRDRSGANVLTF. The CDR3 DNA reads TGTGCCAGTAGTAGGGACAGGTCTGGGGCCAACGTCCTGACTTTC.

The table lists this clonotype with a few counts. The gene calls are TRBV6-1 and TRBJ2-7, with TRBD2 as a possible D gene (5 bases). The V end lost 4 bases, the J end lost 5 bases, and 15 bases lay between the germline ends. Germline V gene data show CDR1 as MNHNS and CDR2 as SASEGT. The CDR3 totals 14 residues. In DNA, the CDR3 is TGTGCCAGCAGTGTGAAACTAGAACCTAACGAGCAGTACTTC. Translating it yields CASSVKLEPNEQYF.

This chain joins TRBV7-6 and TRBJ2-1; D is undetermined. Germline V gene sequence: CDR1 SGHVS, CDR2 FNYEAQ. The CDR3 is 14 amino acids. The ends were cut back, 7 bases at V and 5 bases at J, with 15 bases in the middle. CDR3 in amino acids: CASNLSHRNNEQFF. The CDR3 DNA reads TGTGCCAGCAACCTCTCTCACAGAAACAATGAGCAGTTCTTC.

The chain joins TRBV3-1 to TRBJ1-6, with a weak D call TRBD1 (6 bases). The germline V and J ends were trimmed by 6 bases and 3 bases, with 15 bases remaining between them. The germline V gene encodes CDR1 LGHDT and CDR2 YNNKEL (reference sequence). The CDR3 contains 16 residues. CDR3 residues: CASRLTGLNYNSPLHF. DNA for the CDR3: TGTGCCAGCAGACTAACAGGGCTGAACTATAATTCACCCCTCCACTTT.

The rearrangement links TRBV19 to TRBJ1-5; D is perhaps TRBD1 (5 bases). The CDR3 contains 14 residues. Germline loops: CDR1 LNHDA, CDR2 SQIVND (reference sequence). V dropped 1 base and J dropped 7 bases, with 11 bases sitting between them. In nucleotides, the CDR3 is TGTGCCAGTAGTATAGTCGTCCGGGGCCAGCCCCAGCATTTT. This encodes CASSIVVRGQPQHF.

This clonotype was seen only a few times. The J gene is TRBJ1-2, the V gene TRBV30; no clear D. Deletions cut 0 bases from V and 8 bases from J, with 13 bases between. The CDR3 runs 13 residues. CDR1 and CDR2 (germline): GTSNPN, SVGIG (reference sequence). This CDR3 reads CAWSVTGRYGYTF. The CDR3 DNA sequence: TGTGCCTGGAGTGTTACTGGGCGCTACGGCTACACCTTC. The whole variable domain, filled in from reference TRBV30 and TRBJ1-2, reads SQTIHQWPATLVQPVGSPLSLECTVEGTSNPNLYWYRQAAGRGLQLLFYSVGIGQISSEVPQNLSASRPQDRQFILSSKKLLLSDSGFYLCAWSVTGRYGYTFGSGTRLTVV.

This clonotype has just a few counts. The V gene is TRBV27, the J gene TRBJ1-1; no definite D call. Germline CDR1 and CDR2: MNHEY and SMNVEV (reference sequence). The CDR3 sequence is 14 residues long. V was pared by 6 bases and J by 0 bases, with 11 bases between. This CDR3 is CASSPAQLNTEAFF. As DNA, the CDR3 is TGTGCCAGCAGCCCAGCCCAGTTGAACACTGAAGCTTTCTTT.

This clonotype was counted at least ten times. This chain uses TRBV15 with TRBJ2-1; a weak D match, TRBD2 (6 bases). The CDR3 contains 15 residues. V was trimmed by 1 base and J by 5 bases, leaving 12 bases between them. Germline V CDR1 and CDR2: LNHNV, YYDKDF (reference sequence). This chain's CDR3 is CATSRGRGPHNEQFF. The CDR3, as DNA: TGTGCCACCAGCAGAGGGAGGGGCCCACACAATGAGCAGTTCTTC.